This entry lists 18 T cell receptor beta chains sequenced from one sample in a study of T cells after yellow fever vaccination. TCRdb redid the calling of the 5' RACE reads with MiXCR, one entry per CDR3 protein. The table lists 400,000 or so distinct CDR3 sequences, 18% of them singletons. Here the sequenced sample was PBMCs, taken before the yellow fever booster vaccination. These receptors came from a man aged 18 to 29 who received the YFV17D yellow fever vaccine.

This clonotype has only a few counts. This chain links TRBV12-3 or TRBV12-4 with TRBJ2-5, with D perhaps matching TRBD2 (6 bases). V lost 7 bases to trimming and J lost 2 bases, with 11 bases between them. The CDR3 consists of 13 residues. The CDR3 coding sequence is TGTGCCAGCAAGCGGGTTCCACAAGAGACCCAGTACTTC. Translating gives CASKRVPQETQYF.

The chain has TRBV10-3 and TRBJ2-5; perhaps TRBD1 as D (7 bases). Germline V gene data show CDR1 as ENHRY and CDR2 as SYGVKD. CDR3 length: 14 amino acids. V lost 7 bases to trimming and J lost 5 bases, with 17 bases between them. In DNA, the CDR3 is TGTGCCATCACCCTACGGACAGGAGGGGAGACCCAGTACTTC. It encodes CAITLRTGGETQYF.

There are a few counts of this clonotype. V is TRBV12-3 or TRBV12-4 and J is TRBJ1-1; D remains unclear. The CDR3 runs to 11 residues. The germline V and J ends were trimmed by 6 bases and 10 bases, with 12 bases remaining between them. The CDR3 region has the DNA TGTGCCAGCAGCCTAGACACTCTAGCTTTCTTT. Encoded protein: CASSLDTLAFF.

The CDR3 loop is CSASRRGPDTQYF. The CDR3 bases are TGCAGTGCCTCCAGAAGGGGCCCGGATACGCAGTATTTT. The rearrangement links TRBV20-1 to TRBJ2-3; a possible D gene is TRBD1 (5 bases). From germline, CDR1 is DFQATT and CDR2 SNEGSKA (reference sequence). The CDR3 has 13 residues. V was clipped by 6 bases and J by 6 bases, with 16 bases between them.

J is TRBJ1-1 and V is TRBV5-1, with a tentative D call TRBD1 (5 bases). Trimming took off 1 base at V and 1 base at J, with 11 bases between the two ends. This CDR3 contains 15 residues. CDR1 SGHRS and CDR2 YFSETQ come from the germline V gene. Written as DNA, the CDR3 is TGCGCCAGCAGCTTGCGAAATACAGGGAACACTGAAGCTTTCTTT. This translates into CASSLRNTGNTEAFF.

V gene TRBV4-1 combines with J gene TRBJ1-5; TRBD1 is a possible D gene (5 bases). This CDR3 has 15 residues. Germline V CDR1 and CDR2: MGHRA, YSYEKL. Trimming took 0 bases from V and 7 from J, leaving 13 bases between them. The CDR3 sequence: CASSQDGAGRQPQHF. The CDR3 DNA follows: TGCGCCAGCAGCCAAGATGGGGCAGGGAGGCAGCCCCAGCATTTT.

The chain carries TRBV7-9 and TRBJ1-5, with 7 positions matching TRBD1. The J segment lost 2 bases and the V segment lost 5 bases, leaving 9 bases of the junction unmatched. Germline V gives CDR1 SEHNR, CDR2 FQNEAQ (reference sequence). The CDR3 is 16 amino acids. The CDR3 nucleotides are TGTGCCAGCAGCACTGATTGGACAGGAGGCAATCAGCCCCAGCATTTT. Protein sequence: CASSTDWTGGNQPQHF.

This chain links TRBV28 with TRBJ2-1; D call uncertain. The CDR3 sequence is 12 residues long. The V and J ends lost 6 bases and 12 bases respectively, with 15 bases between them. The V gene's germline CDR1 is MDHEN and CDR2 SYDVKM. CDR3: CASSPGRQVQFF. CDR3 sequence (DNA): TGTGCCAGCAGCCCCGGGCGGCAGGTGCAGTTCTTC.

The chain uses TRBV7-8 and TRBJ1-1; TRBD1 matches at 10 bases. Trimming took 5 bases from V and 4 from J; bases not matched to a gene: 10. The CDR3 loop spans 16 amino acids. Germline V lookup: CDR1 SGHVS, CDR2 FQNEAQ. The CDR3 is CASSQHRDRGGTEAFF. In DNA form, the CDR3 reads TGTGCCAGCAGCCAACATAGGGACAGGGGTGGCACTGAAGCTTTCTTT.

The chain uses TRBV5-4 and TRBJ2-5; TRBD2 might be the D (5 bases). V lost 5 bases and J lost 0, with 11 bases in between. The CDR3 loop spans 14 amino acids. CDR1 and CDR2 (germline): SGHNT, YYREEE (reference sequence). The CDR3 region is CASSARRDQETQYF. CDR3 DNA sequence: TGTGCCAGCAGTGCGAGGCGGGACCAAGAGACCCAGTACTTC.

The table lists this clonotype with a few counts. This chain links TRBV7-3 with TRBJ2-5, with TRBD2 identical over 11 bases. Per germline, CDR1 SGHTA and CDR2 FQGTGA. The CDR3 has 15 residues. J lost 4 bases, V lost 0 bases, and 1 base had no gene match. CDR3 sequence reads: CASSLTGTSGETQYF. For the CDR3, the DNA is TGTGCCAGCAGCTTAACGGGGACTAGCGGAGAGACCCAGTACTTC.

The count of this clonotype is one. V usage is TRBV19 and J usage is TRBJ2-1; 7 nucleotides match TRBD2. V lost 3 bases to trimming and J lost 3 bases; unmatched junction nucleotides: 5. CDR3 length: 15 amino acids. Germline lookup yields CDR1 LNHDA and CDR2 SQIVND (reference sequence). The DNA of the CDR3 is TGTGCCAGTAGTATTTGGGGGGACTACTACAATGAGCAGTTCTTC. This encodes CASSIWGDYYNEQFF.

About this clonotype itself: A read error may be the cause here, since a much bigger clone is one base away. The chain is built from TRBV6-1 and TRBJ1-1; D is unclear. With 3 bases removed from V and 1 base from J, the gap between germline ends came to 6 bases. This CDR3 is 13 amino acids long. The germline gives CDR1 MNHNS, CDR2 SASEGT. DNA of the CDR3: TGTGCCAGCAGTGATTCCGGGAACACTGAAGCTTTCTTT. Its protein is CASSDSGNTEAFF.

The V gene is TRBV5-1, the J gene TRBJ2-7; 12 nucleotides align to TRBD1. The V segment lost 0 bases and the J segment 5 bases; nucleotides outside the gene matches: 6. From germline, CDR1 is SGHRS and CDR2 YFSETQ. The CDR3 has 16 residues. The CDR3 region has the DNA TGCGCCAGCAGCTTGGCCGGGACAGGGGGCGCCGACGAGCAGTACGTC. It yields the protein CASSLAGTGGADEQYV.

This clonotype appeared many times. This chain links TRBV29-1 with TRBJ2-7; 9 nucleotides align to TRBD1. V dropped 6 bases and J dropped 5; count of bases not matched to a gene: 5. The CDR3 covers 12 residues. In germline, CDR1 is SQVTM, CDR2 ANQGSEA. CDR3: CSVDGQGNEQYF. Here the CDR3 DNA reads TGCAGCGTCGACGGACAGGGGAACGAGCAGTACTTC.

This clonotype was seen a few times. This chain connects TRBV5-6 to TRBJ1-4; tentative D call: TRBD1 (5 bases). The V gene lost 3 bases and the J gene lost 4 bases, with 16 bases spanning the gap. The V gene's germline CDR1 is SGHDT and CDR2 YYEEEE. This CDR3 region has 16 residues. CDR3 DNA sequence: TGTGCCAGCAGCTCCCGGCTCAGGGCCCGTAATGAAAAACTGTTTTTT. It is translated as CASSSRLRARNEKLFF.

This chain uses TRBV4-3 with TRBJ1-2; D is uncertain. The CDR3 loop spans 13 amino acids. The ends were cut back, 1 base at V and 4 bases at J, with 7 bases in the middle. Germline lookup yields CDR1 LGHNA and CDR2 YSLEER. CDR3 residues: CASSQGTLYGYTF. For the CDR3, the DNA is TGCGCCAGCAGCCAAGGCACCCTCTATGGCTACACCTTC.

The rearrangement uses TRBV19 and TRBJ1-1; 8 nucleotides line up with TRBD1. There are 13 residues in the CDR3. From germline, CDR1 is LNHDA and CDR2 SQIVND (reference sequence). The V gene end was trimmed by 6 bases and the J gene end by 7 bases; junction bases not matched to a gene: 7. The CDR3 DNA follows: TGTGCCAGTAGGAGTCTCGGACAGGGTGAAGCTTTCTTT. As protein: CASRSLGQGEAFF.